This T cell receptor beta chain stems from a study of immune heterogeneity within non-small cell lung tumors. Multiplex PCR with 32 V and 13 J primers amplified TCR beta CDR3. TCRdb independently ran MiXCR on the multiplex PCR reads; one entry per CDR3 protein. Among approximately 12,000 distinct CDR3 sequences listed, about 22% were seen once. TCRs were amplified from 600 to 700 ng gDNA of bulk tumor per sample. Biopsy collection occurred during surgery, with several far-apart biopsies per primary tumor. Patients underwent curative surgery for non-small cell lung cancer (untreated and newly diagnosed). By share, this clonotype counts as medium-sized. The CDR3 loop spans 15 amino acids. V was cut by 6 bases and J by 4 bases, with 13 bases left in between. Per the germline V gene, CDR1 is MDHEN and CDR2 is SYDVKM.

What was sequenced was lung tumor tissue. The TCR comes from a man aged 55 to 70 with non-small cell lung cancer. The gene calls are TRBV28 and TRBJ2-6, with D perhaps TRBD1 or TRBD2 (5 bases each). The CDR3 here is CASSSGTFGANVLTF. The CDR3 nucleotides are TGTGCCAGCAGCTCAGGGACCTTCGGGGCCAACGTCCTGACTTTC.